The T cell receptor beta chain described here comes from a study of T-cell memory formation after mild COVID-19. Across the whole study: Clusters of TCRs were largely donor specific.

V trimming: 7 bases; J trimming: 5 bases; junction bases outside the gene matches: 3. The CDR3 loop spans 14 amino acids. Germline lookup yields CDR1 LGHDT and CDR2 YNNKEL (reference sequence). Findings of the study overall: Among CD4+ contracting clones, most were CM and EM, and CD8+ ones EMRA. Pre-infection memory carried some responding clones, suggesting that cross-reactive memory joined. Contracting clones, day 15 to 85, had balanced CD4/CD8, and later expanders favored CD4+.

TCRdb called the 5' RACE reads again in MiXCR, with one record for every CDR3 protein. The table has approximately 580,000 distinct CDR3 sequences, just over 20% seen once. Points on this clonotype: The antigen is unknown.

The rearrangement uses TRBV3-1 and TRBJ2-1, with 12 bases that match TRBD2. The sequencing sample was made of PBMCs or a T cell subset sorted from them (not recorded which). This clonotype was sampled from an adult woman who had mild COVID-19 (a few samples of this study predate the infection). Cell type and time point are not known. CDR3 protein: CASTRLAGDNEQFF. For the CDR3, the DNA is TGTGCCAGCACCCGACTAGCGGGAGACAATGAGCAGTTCTTC.